This TCR beta chain was sequenced in a study of T cell repertoires in cytomegalovirus infection. Study summary: Signatures in public TCR beta sequences pointed to both CMV infection and matching HLA type.

Via MiXCR, TCRdb re-called the reads, giving one row per CDR3 protein. Here the sample spans about 150,000 distinct CDR3 sequences, around 20% being singletons. The CDR3 spans 18 residues. Germline V lookup: CDR1 SGHDT, CDR2 YYEEEE. Trimming cost V 0 bases and J 2 bases; bases outside gene matches: 13. Regarding the study as a whole: In two of eight donors, the top clonotype was HLA-C-restricted CMV-specific. People with CMV and the relevant HLA were identified by cumulative public TCR beta family frequency.

Turning to this clonotype: What it binds is unknown.

The clonotype comes from a human donor in good health (CMV status not recorded). Some clones in this sample may be carry-over from other donors' samples. The sample was PBMCs. V gene TRBV5-6 combines with J gene TRBJ2-7, with 8 bases that match TRBD2. CDR3 residues: CASSLVDSLSGRTYEQYF. In DNA, the CDR3 is TGTGCCAGCAGCTTGGTTGACTCACTAAGCGGGAGAACCTACGAGCAGTACTTC.